The 19 T cell receptor beta chains in this list originate from one sample, sequenced in a study of shared clonotypes between healthy human individuals. Sequencing used immunoSEQ multiplex PCR; TCRdb keeps in-frame clones, though not all of them. This table holds approximately 980,000 clones, approximately 76% found once. The sample was memory CD4+ T cells sorted from blood. Regarding subset: CD45RA-negative fraction. The receptors here all came from a man aged 18-30 years in good health.

This clone was seen many times. The V gene is TRBV18, the J gene TRBJ2-3; tentatively, D is TRBD1 (6 bases). V lost 1 base to trimming and J lost 0 bases, with 14 bases between them. Germline CDR1 reads KGHSH; CDR2 reads LQKENI. This CDR3 has 17 residues. The CDR3 is CASSPLQGGASTDTQYF. As DNA, the CDR3 is TGTGCCAGCTCACCACTACAGGGTGGGGCAAGCACAGATACGCAGTATTTT.

There are a few counts of this clone. The gene calls are TRBV18 and TRBJ1-6; 10 nucleotides match TRBD1. The CDR3 is 15 residues long. Germline CDR1 reads KGHSH; CDR2 reads LQKENI. Germline trimming cut 6 bases from V and 9 bases from J; bases unmatched to any gene: 8. The CDR3 nucleotides read TGTGCCAGCTCCCTGGGGACAGGGGAAGTTTCACCCCTCCACTTT. Its protein is CASSLGTGEVSPLHF.

The chain recombines TRBV4-2 with TRBJ2-1, with a tentative D call TRBD2 (6 bases). V was pared by 1 base and J by 5 bases, with 15 bases between. The CDR3 totals 16 residues. Per germline, CDR1 LGHNA and CDR2 YNFKEQ. The CDR3 spells CASSQVHSGQNNEQFF. The CDR3 region has the DNA TGTGCCAGCAGCCAAGTTCACAGCGGGCAAAACAATGAGCAGTTCTTC.

The V gene is TRBV5-1, the J gene TRBJ1-2; 8 bases map to TRBD1. Losses at the gene ends were 4 bases for V and 6 bases for J; bases not matched to a gene: 8. This CDR3 region has 14 residues. CDR1 and CDR2 (germline): SGHRS, YFSETQ. CDR3 bases: TGCGCCAGCAGCGCCCTACAGGGGGAGAATGGCTACACCTTC. Its protein product is CASSALQGENGYTF. The full variable domain, with the rest looked up from reference TRBV5-1 and TRBJ1-2, is KAGVTQTPRYLIKTRGQQVTLSCSPISGHRSVSWYQQTPGQGLQFLFEYFSETQRNKGNFPGRFSGRQFSNSRSEMNVSTLELGDSALYLCASSALQGENGYTFGSGTRLTVV.

About this clone itself: One end of the junction does not line up with germline, which may come from a read error. V and J are TRBV9 and TRBJ2-3; 11 nucleotides align to TRBD2. CDR1 and CDR2 from the germline V gene are SGDLS and YYNGEE. CDR3 length equals 17 residues. In nucleotides, the CDR3 is TGTGCCAGCAGCCCTTTGCTAACTAGCGGGGGCACGGATACGCAGTATTTT. It yields the protein CASSPLLTSGGTDTQYF.

The chain couples TRBV19 to TRBJ1-2; 9 bases map to TRBD1. This CDR3 comprises 14 residues. CDR1 and CDR2 (germline): LNHDA, SQIVND (reference sequence). V shed 5 bases and J 4 bases; nucleotides not matched to a gene: 5. Here the CDR3 reads CASSLDRGVYGYTF. The DNA of the CDR3 is TGTGCCAGTAGTCTCGACAGGGGGGTCTATGGCTACACCTTC.

V is TRBV2 and J is TRBJ1-2; TRBD1 is a possible D gene (6 bases). This CDR3 is 16 amino acids long. The germline gives CDR1 SNHLY, CDR2 FYNNEI. Trimming shortened V by 2 bases and J by 0 bases, and 13 bases separated the two germline ends. The CDR3 nucleotides are TGTGCCAGCAGTGAATCCGGCAGGGGCACTAACTATGGCTACACCTTC. Translation gives CASSESGRGTNYGYTF.

This clone was observed a handful of times. The chain carries TRBV28 and TRBJ1-1, with D unresolved. The germline CDR1 and CDR2 sequences are MDHEN and SYDVKM. V lost 0 bases and J 8 bases, leaving 13 bases between the germline ends. The CDR3 is 14 amino acids. The CDR3 region has the DNA TGTGCCAGCAGTTTATGGGCTGAGAGGACGGAAGCTTTCTTT. This gives the protein CASSLWAERTEAFF.

The chain links TRBV18 to TRBJ1-1, with D maybe TRBD1 (6 bases). This CDR3 has 12 amino acids. CDR1 KGHSH and CDR2 LQKENI come from the germline V gene. V lost 6 bases and J 5 bases, leaving 10 bases between the germline ends. CDR3 in DNA: TGTGCCAGCTCGTACAGGGAGACTGAAGCTTTCTTT. Amino acids: CASSYRETEAFF. Full variable domain (missing parts from reference TRBV18 and TRBJ1-1): NAGVMQNPRHLVRRRGQEARLRCSPMKGHSHVYWYRQLPEEGLKFMVYLQKENIIDESGMPKERFSAEFPKEGPSILRIQQVVRGDSAAYFCASSYRETEAFFGQGTRLTVV.

V gene TRBV6-5 combines with J gene TRBJ2-1, with D possibly being TRBD1 (5 bases). CDR3 length equals 15 residues. V was cut by 8 bases and J by 1 base, with 15 bases left in between. CDR1 is MNHEY, CDR2 SVGAGI, per germline. CDR3: CASGLQGGSYNEQFF. As DNA, the CDR3 is TGTGCCAGCGGCCTGCAGGGTGGGTCCTACAATGAGCAGTTCTTC.

About this clone itself: In the same sample, other DNA sequences code for this CDR3. The V gene is TRBV7-9, the J gene TRBJ2-3; TRBD1 aligns across 8 bases. J gave up 2 bases and V 5 bases, and 6 bases lay outside the gene matches. CDR3 length: 15 residues. Germline-derived CDR1 and CDR2 are SEHNR and FQNEAQ (reference sequence). The CDR3 nucleotides read TGTGCCAGCAGCCCCCAGGGGGCGTCCACAGATACGCAGTATTTT. It yields the protein CASSPQGASTDTQYF.

In this sample, this clone turned up a few times. This chain connects TRBV19 to TRBJ2-1, with 9 bases fitting TRBD1. Germline CDR1 reads LNHDA; CDR2 reads SQIVND (reference sequence). CDR3 length: 16 residues. The J segment lost 2 bases and the V segment lost 5 bases, leaving 7 bases of the junction unmatched. This CDR3 reads CASSVGTGKTYNEQFF. The DNA for the CDR3 is TGTGCCAGTAGTGTCGGGACAGGGAAGACCTACAATGAGCAGTTCTTC.

V and J are TRBV2 and TRBJ2-7; 7 nucleotides match TRBD2. The junction had 1 base not matched to a gene; V was cut back by 4 bases and J by 4 bases. Germline-derived CDR1 and CDR2 are SNHLY and FYNNEI. The CDR3 has 12 amino acids. The CDR3: CASSASGYEQYF. The CDR3 bases are TGTGCCAGCAGTGCTAGCGGATACGAGCAGTACTTC. Looking up the rest from reference TRBV2 and TRBJ2-7 gives the full variable domain: EPEVTQTPSHQVTQMGQEVILRCVPISNHLYFYWYRQILGQKVEFLVSFYNNEISEKSEIFDDQFSVERPDGSNFTLKIRSTKLEDSAMYFCASSASGYEQYFGPGTRLTVT.

This clone has a handful of counts. The chain carries TRBV6-1 and TRBJ1-1, with D unclear. Trimming removed 7 bases at V and 0 bases at J, with 12 bases between. CDR3 length: 14 residues. The germline gives CDR1 MNHNS, CDR2 SASEGT. The CDR3 DNA follows: TGTGCCAGCAAGGAGGTGGCAGTGAACACTGAAGCTTTCTTT. It specifies CASKEVAVNTEAFF.

The genes are TRBV21-1 and TRBJ2-3; TRBD1, the D gene given by the table, was not confirmed from the DNA. TRBV21-1 is flagged as a pseudogene. The CDR3 consists of 17 residues. DNA for the CDR3: TGTGCCAGCAGCTCCATACCCCCGGCAGGGGGCACAGATACGCAGTATTTT. This gives the protein CASSSIPPAGGTDTQYF.

A single count supports this clone. The gene calls are TRBV10-3 and TRBJ2-5; no reliable D call. This CDR3 is built from 17 residues. The V end was cut by 0 bases, the J end by 4 bases, with 18 bases between. Germline CDR1 reads ENHRY; CDR2 reads SYGVKD. The CDR3 spells CAISESIIQRLGETQYF. CDR3 coding DNA: TGTGCCATCAGTGAGTCGATAATACAGAGGCTCGGAGAGACCCAGTACTTC.

The CDR3 is CASGLTGTGYGYTF. CDR3 coding DNA: TGTGCCAGCGGCTTAACCGGGACGGGCTATGGCTACACCTTC. V gene TRBV27 combines with J gene TRBJ1-2, with D possibly matching TRBD1 (5 bases). The CDR3 sequence is 14 residues long. Trimming stripped 8 bases from V and 4 bases from J, with 17 bases between. The germline V gene has CDR1 MNHEY and CDR2 SMNVEV (reference sequence).

J is TRBJ1-5 and V is TRBV5-1, with 7 bases lining up with TRBD1. Losses at the gene ends were 2 bases for V and 3 bases for J; bases not matched to a gene: 5. The CDR3 length is 15 residues. Germline loops: CDR1 SGHRS, CDR2 YFSETQ. This CDR3 is CASSFEGQTNQPQHF. The CDR3 DNA reads TGCGCCAGCAGCTTCGAGGGACAGACCAATCAGCCCCAGCATTTT.

This clone was seen only a few times. V is TRBV7-9 and J is TRBJ2-5, with no clear D. Germline V gene lookup returns CDR1 SEHNR and CDR2 FQNEAQ (reference sequence). The CDR3 runs 14 residues. The V end was cut by 5 bases, the J end by 5 bases, with 15 bases between. This chain's CDR3 is CASSPEDRRETQYF. In nucleotides, the CDR3 is TGTGCCAGCAGCCCTGAGGACCGCAGGGAGACCCAGTACTTC.